The subject of this entry is one T cell receptor (beta chain). The data derive from a study of identifying expanded T cells in peripheral blood. The CDR3 loop spans 13 amino acids. V dropped 5 bases and J dropped 7; count of bases not matched to a gene: 4. The germline V gene has CDR1 MNHEY and CDR2 SMNVEV (reference sequence). Only in-frame clones appear in the TCRdb table, and some are missing; sequencing was by immunoSEQ multiplex PCR. The repertoire holds about 110,000 clones, with 88% as singletons. Healthy donors had no documented immune events, such as infections, while sampled. Sequenced sample: blood. The TCR was taken from a person aged 18 to 75 in good health. This chain connects TRBV27 to TRBJ2-1; the match to TRBD1 covers 8 bases. The CDR3 DNA reads as TGTGCCAGCAGTCCCCGGACAGGGAATGAGCAGTTCTTC. This codes for CASSPRTGNEQFF.